Listed below are T cell receptor beta chains from one sample, sequenced in a study of CD8 T cells in Susac syndrome. Each CDR3 protein is one row after TCRdb ran MiXCR on the immunoSEQ multiplex PCR reads. The sample carries hundreds of thousands of distinct CDR3 sequences, roughly 90% recorded once. Sequencing input: CD8+ T cells from PBMCs. The receptors come from a human donor with multiple sclerosis. The CDR3 runs from the conserved cysteine through the conserved F or W. Each record gives: D gene, V gene, clone size, J gene, CDR3 DNA, CDR3 protein. The D gene is left open where the match is weak. Size is stated for part of the rows, as once, few or many counts, or as a class when the clone is expanded.

TRBD1,TRBV6-1,few,TRBJ1-5,TGTGCCAGCGATAGGGACAGGGAGAATCAGCCCCAGCATTTT,CASDRDRENQPQHF
-,TRBV7-3,-,TRBJ2-1,TGTGCCAGCACCATAGGAGGGGGTAATGAGCAGTTCTTC,CASTIGGGNEQFF
TRBD2,TRBV27,-,TRBJ2-1,TGTGCCAGCAGTTACGGACTAGCGGGGAGGGAATACAATGAGCAGTTCTTC,CASSYGLAGREYNEQFF
TRBD2,TRBV10-3,-,TRBJ2-5,TGTGCCATCAGTGAGTCTCCACTAGCGGGGGAACAAGAGACCCAGTACTTC,CAISESPLAGEQETQYF
-,TRBV5-5,-,TRBJ1-1,TGTGCCAGCATCTTTGGTGGCACTGAAGCTTTCTTT,CASIFGGTEAFF
-,TRBV6-4,-,TRBJ2-3,TGTGCCAGCGGTGGTGGTAGCGGATCGGGGGCAGATACGCAGTATTTT,CASGGGSGSGADTQYF
TRBD1,TRBV12-3/TRBV12-4,-,TRBJ1-4,TGTGCCAGCAGTGGTCCGGGACAGGGGAGGGAAAAACTGTTTTTT,CASSGPGQGREKLFF
TRBD2,TRBV13,-,TRBJ2-1,TGTGCCAGCAGCTTAGACCGGACTAGCGGCTACAATGAGCAGTTCTTC,CASSLDRTSGYNEQFF
TRBD1,TRBV4-3,-,TRBJ2-1,TGCGCCAGCAGCCAAGAACACAGGGGGGTCAATGAGCAGTTCTTC,CASSQEHRGVNEQFF
TRBD2,TRBV29-1,-,TRBJ2-7,TGCAGCGTTGGGGGGGGGACTTACTACGAGCAGTACTTC,CSVGGGTYYEQYF
TRBD1,TRBV6-1,-,TRBJ2-2,TGTGCCAGCAGTCAGACAGGGGAAACCGGGGAGCTGTTTTTT,CASSQTGETGELFF
-,TRBV28,-,TRBJ2-7,TGTGCCAGCAGTTTTTGGGGAGGTTACGAGCAGTACTTC,CASSFWGGYEQYF
-,TRBV7-8,-,TRBJ2-1,TGTGCCAGCAGCTCAGGCGGCGGCTCCTACAATGAGCAGTTCTTC,CASSSGGGSYNEQFF
TRBD2,TRBV7-8,-,TRBJ2-1,TGTGCCAGCAGCTTAGCGCCCACTCTTTCTAGCGGGAGTATCAATGAGCAGTTCTTC,CASSLAPTLSSGSINEQFF
-,TRBV6-2/TRBV6-3,-,TRBJ2-1,TGTGCCAGCAGTTACCCATCGGGCAATGAGCAGTTCTTC,CASSYPSGNEQFF
-,TRBV27,-,TRBJ2-3,TGTGCCAGCAGTTCCGGGGATACGCAGTATTTT,CASSSGDTQYF